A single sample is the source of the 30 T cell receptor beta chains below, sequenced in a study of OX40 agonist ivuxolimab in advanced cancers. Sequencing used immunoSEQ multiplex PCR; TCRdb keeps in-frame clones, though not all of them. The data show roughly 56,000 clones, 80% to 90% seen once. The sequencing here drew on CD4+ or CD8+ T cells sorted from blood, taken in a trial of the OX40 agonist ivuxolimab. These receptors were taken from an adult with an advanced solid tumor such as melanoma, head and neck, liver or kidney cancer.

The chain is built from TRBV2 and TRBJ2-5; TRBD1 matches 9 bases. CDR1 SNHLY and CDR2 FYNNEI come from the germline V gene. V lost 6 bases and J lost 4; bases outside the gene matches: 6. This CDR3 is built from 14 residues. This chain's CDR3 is CASSAGTGRETQYF. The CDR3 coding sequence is TGTGCCAGCAGCGCCGGGACAGGGAGAGAGACCCAGTACTTC.

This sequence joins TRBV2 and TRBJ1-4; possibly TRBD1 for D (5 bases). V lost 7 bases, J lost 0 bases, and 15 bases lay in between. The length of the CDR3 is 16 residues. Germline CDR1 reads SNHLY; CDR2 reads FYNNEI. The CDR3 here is CASTSWDPSTNEKLFF. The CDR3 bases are TGTGCCAGCACTTCTTGGGACCCCTCAACTAATGAAAAACTGTTTTTT.

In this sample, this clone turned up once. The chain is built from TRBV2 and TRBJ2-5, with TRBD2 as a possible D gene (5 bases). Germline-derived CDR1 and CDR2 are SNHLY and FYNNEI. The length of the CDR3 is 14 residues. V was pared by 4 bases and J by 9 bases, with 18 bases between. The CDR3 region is CASSVDGPGSAQYF. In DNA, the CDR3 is TGTGCCAGCAGTGTCGACGGTCCGGGGTCGGCCCAGTACTTC.

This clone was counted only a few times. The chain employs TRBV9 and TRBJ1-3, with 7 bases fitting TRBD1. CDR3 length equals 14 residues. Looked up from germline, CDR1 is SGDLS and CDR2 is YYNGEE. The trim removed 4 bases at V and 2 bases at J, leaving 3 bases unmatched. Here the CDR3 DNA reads TGTGCCAGCAGCACTACAGGGGCTGGAAACACCATATATTTT. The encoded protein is CASSTTGAGNTIYF.

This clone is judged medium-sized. CDR3 bases: TGTGCCAGCAGCCCCTTAGCGGGGGGCCATCAGCAGTACTTC. Encoded protein: CASSPLAGGHQQYF. The genes are TRBV7-9 and TRBJ2-7; 10 nucleotides match TRBD2. The V segment lost 5 bases and the J segment 8 bases; nucleotides outside the gene matches: 9. Germline V gene sequence: CDR1 SEHNR, CDR2 FQNEAQ (reference sequence). The CDR3 length is 14 residues.

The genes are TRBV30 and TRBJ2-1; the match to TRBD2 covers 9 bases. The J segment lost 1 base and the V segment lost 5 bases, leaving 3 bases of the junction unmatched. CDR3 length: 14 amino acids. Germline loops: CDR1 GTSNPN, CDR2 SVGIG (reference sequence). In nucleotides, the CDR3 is TGTGCCTGGGCTAGCGGGAATTCCTACAATGAGCAGTTCTTC. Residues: CAWASGNSYNEQFF.

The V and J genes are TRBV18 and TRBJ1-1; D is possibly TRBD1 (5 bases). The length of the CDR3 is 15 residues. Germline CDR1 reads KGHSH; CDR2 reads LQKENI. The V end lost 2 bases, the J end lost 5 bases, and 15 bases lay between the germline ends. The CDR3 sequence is CASSPIQGSETEAFF. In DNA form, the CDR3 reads TGTGCCAGCTCACCAATCCAGGGATCGGAGACTGAAGCTTTCTTT.

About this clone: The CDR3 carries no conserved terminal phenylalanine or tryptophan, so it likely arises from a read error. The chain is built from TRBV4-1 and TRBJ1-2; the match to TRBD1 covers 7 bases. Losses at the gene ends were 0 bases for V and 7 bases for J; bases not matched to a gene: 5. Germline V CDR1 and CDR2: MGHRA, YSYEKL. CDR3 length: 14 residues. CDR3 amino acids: CASSQDEGATGYTL. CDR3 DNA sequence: TGCGCCAGCAGCCAAGACGAGGGGGCGACTGGCTACACCCTC.

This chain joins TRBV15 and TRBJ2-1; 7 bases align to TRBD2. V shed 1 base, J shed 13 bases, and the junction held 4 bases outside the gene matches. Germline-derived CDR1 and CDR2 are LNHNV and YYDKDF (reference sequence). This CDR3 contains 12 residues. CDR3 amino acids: CATSRGEGTQFF. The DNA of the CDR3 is TGTGCCACCAGCAGAGGGGAGGGGACTCAGTTCTTC.

The chain's CDR3 is CASSLGGRTSGGLIQETQYF. CDR3 nucleotides: TGTGCCAGCAGCTTAGGTGGAAGGACTAGCGGGGGCCTTATCCAAGAGACCCAGTACTTC. The V and J genes are TRBV7-8 and TRBJ2-5; 13 nucleotides match TRBD2. With V trimmed by 1 base and J by 1 base, 12 bases remained unmatched. The CDR3 is made up of 20 amino acids. CDR1 and CDR2 (germline): SGHVS, FQNEAQ.

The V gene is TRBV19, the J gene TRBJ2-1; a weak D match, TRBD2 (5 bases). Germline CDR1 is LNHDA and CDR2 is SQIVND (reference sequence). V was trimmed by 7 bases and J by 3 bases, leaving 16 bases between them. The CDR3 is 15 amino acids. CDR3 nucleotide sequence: TGTGCCAGTAAGAGAACTAGTGGCGACTACAATGAGCAGTTCTTC. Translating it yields CASKRTSGDYNEQFF.

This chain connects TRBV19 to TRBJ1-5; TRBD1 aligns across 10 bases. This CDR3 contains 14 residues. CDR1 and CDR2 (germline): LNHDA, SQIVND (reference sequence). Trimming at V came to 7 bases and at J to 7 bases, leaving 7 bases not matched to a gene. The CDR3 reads CASNRDRGGQPQHF. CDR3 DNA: TGTGCCAGTAACCGGGACAGGGGAGGGCAGCCCCAGCATTTT.

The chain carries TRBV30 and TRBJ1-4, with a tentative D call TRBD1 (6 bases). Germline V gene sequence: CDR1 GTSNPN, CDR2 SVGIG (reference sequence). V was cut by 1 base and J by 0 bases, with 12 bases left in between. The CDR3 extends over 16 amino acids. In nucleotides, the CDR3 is TGTGCCTGGAGTGCCATGAACAGGGCAACTAATGAAAAACTGTTTTTT. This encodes CAWSAMNRATNEKLFF.

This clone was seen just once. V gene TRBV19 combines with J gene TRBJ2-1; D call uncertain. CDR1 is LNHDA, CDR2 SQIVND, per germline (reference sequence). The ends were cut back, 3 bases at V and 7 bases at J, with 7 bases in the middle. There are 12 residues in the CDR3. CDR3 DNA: TGTGCCAGTAGTATTAAAGGTAATGAGCAGTTCTTC. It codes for CASSIKGNEQFF.

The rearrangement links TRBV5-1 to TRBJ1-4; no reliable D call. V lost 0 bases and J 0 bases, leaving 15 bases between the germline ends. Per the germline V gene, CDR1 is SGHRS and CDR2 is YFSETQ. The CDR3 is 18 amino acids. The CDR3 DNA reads TGCGCCAGCAGCTTGGTACCCATGAGTGGGGCAACTAATGAAAAACTGTTTTTT. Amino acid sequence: CASSLVPMSGATNEKLFF.

As DNA, the CDR3 is TGTGCCAGCAGCTTAGCGGTGGGCGGGGGCGAGCAGTACTTC. This gives the protein CASSLAVGGGEQYF. The genes are TRBV7-6 and TRBJ2-7; 7 positions agree with TRBD2. CDR3 size: 14 residues. CDR1 SGHVS and CDR2 FNYEAQ come from the germline V gene. V lost 0 bases and J lost 6; bases outside the gene matches: 5.

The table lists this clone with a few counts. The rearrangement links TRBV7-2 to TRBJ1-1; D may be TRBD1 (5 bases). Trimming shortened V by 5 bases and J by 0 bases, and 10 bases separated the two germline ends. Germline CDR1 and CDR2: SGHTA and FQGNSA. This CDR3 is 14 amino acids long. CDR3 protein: CASSQGRMNTEAFF. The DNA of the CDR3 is TGTGCCAGCAGCCAGGGACGGATGAACACTGAAGCTTTCTTT.

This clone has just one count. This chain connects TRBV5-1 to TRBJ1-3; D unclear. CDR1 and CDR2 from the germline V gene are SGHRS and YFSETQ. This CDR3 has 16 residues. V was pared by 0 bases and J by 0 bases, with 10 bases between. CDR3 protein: CASSLEDVSSGNTIYF. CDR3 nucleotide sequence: TGCGCCAGCAGCTTGGAAGACGTAAGCTCTGGAAACACCATATATTTT.

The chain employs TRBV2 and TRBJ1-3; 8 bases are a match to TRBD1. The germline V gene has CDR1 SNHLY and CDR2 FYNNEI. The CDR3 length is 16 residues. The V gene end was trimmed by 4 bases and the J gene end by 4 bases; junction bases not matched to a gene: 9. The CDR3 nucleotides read TGTGCCAGCAGTGCTCGGGACAGGAGGTCGGGAAACACCATATATTTT. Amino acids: CASSARDRRSGNTIYF. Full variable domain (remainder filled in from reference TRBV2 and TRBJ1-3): EPEVTQTPSHQVTQMGQEVILRCVPISNHLYFYWYRQILGQKVEFLVSFYNNEISEKSEIFDDQFSVERPDGSNFTLKIRSTKLEDSAMYFCASSARDRRSGNTIYFGEGSWLTVV.

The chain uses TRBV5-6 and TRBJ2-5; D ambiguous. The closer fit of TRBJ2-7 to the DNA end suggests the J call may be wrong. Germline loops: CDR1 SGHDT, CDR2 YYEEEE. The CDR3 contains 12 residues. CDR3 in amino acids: CASTPMGYEQYF. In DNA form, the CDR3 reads TGTGCCAGCACCCCGATGGGCTACGAGCAGTACTTC.

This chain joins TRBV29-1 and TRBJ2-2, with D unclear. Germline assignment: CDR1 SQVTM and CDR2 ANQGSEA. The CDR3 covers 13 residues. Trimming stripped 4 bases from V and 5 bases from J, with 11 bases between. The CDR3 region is CSVAGRLTGELFF. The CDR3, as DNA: TGCAGCGTTGCGGGCAGGCTAACCGGGGAGCTGTTTTTT.

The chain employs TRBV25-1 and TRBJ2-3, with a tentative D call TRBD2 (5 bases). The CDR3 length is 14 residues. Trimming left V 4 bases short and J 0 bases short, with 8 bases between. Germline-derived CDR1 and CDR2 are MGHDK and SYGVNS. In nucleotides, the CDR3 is TGTGCCAGCAGTGTTAGCGAAAGCACAGATACGCAGTATTTT. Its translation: CASSVSESTDTQYF.

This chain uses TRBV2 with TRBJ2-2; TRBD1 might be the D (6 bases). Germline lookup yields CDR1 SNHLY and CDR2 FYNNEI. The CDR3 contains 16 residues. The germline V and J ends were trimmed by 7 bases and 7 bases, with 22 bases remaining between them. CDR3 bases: TGTGCCAGCACGCCCGGGGTGGCAGGGGTTCTCGGGGAGCTGTTTTTT. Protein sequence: CASTPGVAGVLGELFF.

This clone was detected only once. As DNA, the CDR3 is TGTGCCTGGAAAGGGACGGGAAGTGAGTCCCAGCATTTT. Its protein is CAWKGTGSESQHF. This chain joins TRBV30 and TRBJ1-5; possibly TRBD1 for D (5 bases). The CDR3 is 13 residues long. The germline V gene has CDR1 GTSNPN and CDR2 SVGIG (reference sequence). V was clipped by 4 bases and J by 11 bases, with 18 bases between them.

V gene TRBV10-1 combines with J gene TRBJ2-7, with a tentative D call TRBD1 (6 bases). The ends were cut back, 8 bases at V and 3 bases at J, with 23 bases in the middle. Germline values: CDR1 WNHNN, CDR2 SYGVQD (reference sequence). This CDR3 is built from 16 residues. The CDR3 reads CASHEGAGRGYYEQYF. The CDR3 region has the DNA TGCGCCAGCCATGAAGGGGCCGGCAGGGGATACTACGAGCAGTACTTC.

DNA for the CDR3: TGTGCCTGGAGCCAGGGATTTGACTTCCAAGAGACCCAGTACTTC. Its translation: CAWSQGFDFQETQYF. The rearrangement uses TRBV30 and TRBJ2-5; TRBD1 is a possible D gene (5 bases). The CDR3 consists of 15 residues. Per the germline V gene, CDR1 is GTSNPN and CDR2 is SVGIG (reference sequence). The ends were cut back, 3 bases at V and 1 base at J, with 15 bases in the middle.

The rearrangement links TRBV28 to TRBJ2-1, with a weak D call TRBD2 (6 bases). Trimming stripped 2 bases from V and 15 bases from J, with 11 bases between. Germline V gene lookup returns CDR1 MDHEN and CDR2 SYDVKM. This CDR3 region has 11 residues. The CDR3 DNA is TGTGCCAGCAGTTTAGGCGGGAAGGGGTTCTTC. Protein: CASSLGGKGFF.

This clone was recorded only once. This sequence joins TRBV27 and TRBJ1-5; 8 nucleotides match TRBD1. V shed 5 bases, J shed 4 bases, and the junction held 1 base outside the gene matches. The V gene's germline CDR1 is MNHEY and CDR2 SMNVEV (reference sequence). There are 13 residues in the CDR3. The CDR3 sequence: CASSRDRNQPQHF. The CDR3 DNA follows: TGTGCCAGCAGTCGGGACAGGAATCAGCCCCAGCATTTT.

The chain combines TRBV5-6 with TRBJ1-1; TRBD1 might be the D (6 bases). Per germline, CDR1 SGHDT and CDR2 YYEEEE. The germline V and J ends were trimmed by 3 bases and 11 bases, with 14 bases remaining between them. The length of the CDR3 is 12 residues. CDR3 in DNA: TGTGCCAGCAGCTGGGGGCCGCGGGAGGCTTTCTTT. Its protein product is CASSWGPREAFF.

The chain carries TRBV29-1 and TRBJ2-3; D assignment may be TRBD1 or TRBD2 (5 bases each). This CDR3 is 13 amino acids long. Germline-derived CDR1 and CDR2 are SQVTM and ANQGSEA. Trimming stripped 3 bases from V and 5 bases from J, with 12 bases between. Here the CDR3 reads CSVEWRGVDTQYF. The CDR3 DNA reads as TGCAGCGTTGAGTGGCGAGGGGTAGATACGCAGTATTTT.